This T cell receptor beta chain was found in a study of cytomegalovirus exposure and HLA in healthy donors (dated by TCRdb to 2015 to 2018). Some background on the complete study: A later analysis indicated that the 90 to 150 validation repertoires were generated on the platform also employed for the 720 or so repertoires of the first cohort. Besides the first cohort of under 700 subjects, a separate validation cohort made up of 95 to 150 different subjects was used. The study aimed to test whether signatures of past pathogen exposure could be identified by cataloging public T cell receptors. To predict cytomegalovirus infection status, the study combined high-throughput TCR immunosequencing, statistical association of individual TCRs with disease status, and machine learning.

The donors were included in the validation cohort of 130 or so subjects, a group kept apart from the roughly 730-subject first cohort. A word on this clone: Its antigen target is currently unknown. Base-call qualities are not available, and no considerably larger clone is one nucleotide away.

From the germline V gene, CDR1 is SGDLS and CDR2 is YYNGEE. The CDR3 measures 15 amino acids from cysteine to phenylalanine. Just the 45-base CDR3 DNA is kept, in frame starting at base 1. V is pared back by 0 bases and J by 1 base, with 8 bases lying between the germline termini. Paper-wide results and their limitations: A total of 150 to 200 TCR beta chains were listed by the study as associated with cytomegalovirus. In a later analysis, TCRs clustered in the first cohort were found to also tend to co-occur in the 130 or so validation repertoires, with 94% of cluster scores above 0. The validation cohort had no HLA typing available for a later analysis, so co-occurrence within that cohort was assessed over all 120 or so repertoires. According to the authors, the approach could potentially be generalized to other disease states and immunological phenotypes. The classifier was reported to diagnose cytomegalovirus status with high specificity and sensitivity in both the original cohort and the validation cohort. Three of the identified cytomegalovirus-associated TCR beta chains were confirmed in vitro to be specific for cytomegalovirus antigens. Most TCR sequences were observed very rarely across donors, whereas some public TCRs were present in many individuals.

Library preparation used the immunoSEQ multiplex PCR assay. The authors processed their data as follows. A statistical classification framework was built for diagnosing cytomegalovirus status from the catalog of TCR beta chain sequences. TCRdb retrieved this table from immuneACCESS and kept in-frame rearrangements only. Not all clones are present; in checked studies, unresolved V genes account for under half, and no reason is known for the remainder. V, J and clone size were drawn from that table, and D and trimming were deduced from the DNA. Across this sample there are approximately 110,000 clones, with approximately 86% seen only once. The ten largest clones take up approximately 4% of the sample.

The material sequenced was PBMCs. This sequence uses TRBV9 and TRBJ1-5; a confident D gene designation cannot be given. This receptor was obtained from a woman between 18 and 30 years old in good health and CMV-seropositive. The nucleotide sequence is given as TGTGCCAGCAGCGTAGATCCAGCGAGCAATCAGCCCCAGCATTTT. This codes for CASSVDPASNQPQHF.